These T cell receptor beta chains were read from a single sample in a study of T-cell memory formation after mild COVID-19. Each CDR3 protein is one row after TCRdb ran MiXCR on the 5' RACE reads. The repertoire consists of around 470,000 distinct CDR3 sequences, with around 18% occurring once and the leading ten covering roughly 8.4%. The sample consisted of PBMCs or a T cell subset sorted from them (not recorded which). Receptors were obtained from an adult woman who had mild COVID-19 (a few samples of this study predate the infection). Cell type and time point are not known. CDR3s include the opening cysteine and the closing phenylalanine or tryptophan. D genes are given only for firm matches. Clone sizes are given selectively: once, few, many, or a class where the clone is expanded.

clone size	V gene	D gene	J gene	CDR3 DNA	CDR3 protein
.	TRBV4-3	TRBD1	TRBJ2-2	TGCGCCAGCAGCCAAGGGACAGGGTGGGCCTCCACCGGGGAGCTGTTTTTT	CASSQGTGWASTGELFF
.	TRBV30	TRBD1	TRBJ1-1	TGTGCCTGGATGAGGACAGGGCCGAGGACTGAAGCTTTCTTT	CAWMRTGPRTEAFF
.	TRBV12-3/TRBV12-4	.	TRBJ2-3	TGTGCCAGCAGTCCTTTGGGTAGGGCTCGCCCGGCAGATACGCAGTATTTT	CASSPLGRARPADTQYF
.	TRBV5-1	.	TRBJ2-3	TGCGCCAGCAGCTTGGCCATAGCTACAGATACGCAGTATTTT	CASSLAIATDTQYF
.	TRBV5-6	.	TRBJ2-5	TGTGCCAGCAGCCAAGCCCCTACGAGGGGTGGGGAGACCCAGTACTTC	CASSQAPTRGGETQYF
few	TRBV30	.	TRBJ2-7	TGTGCCTTCAGACACGGCCAACTCTACGAGCAGTACTTC	CAFRHGQLYEQYF
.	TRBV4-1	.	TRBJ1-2	TGCGCCAGCAGCCAAGATGACGGCTGGAACTATGGCTACACCTTC	CASSQDDGWNYGYTF
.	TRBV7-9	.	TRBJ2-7	TGTGCCAGCAGTTTTAAAGGGTCCTACGAGCAGTACTTC	CASSFKGSYEQYF
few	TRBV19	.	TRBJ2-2	TGTGCCAGTAGTTCAAACAGGGGAGGGAACACCGGGGAGCTGTTTTTT	CASSSNRGGNTGELFF
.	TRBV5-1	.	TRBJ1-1	TGCGCCAGCAGTCCTATCACCACAGGGAGCAACACTGAAGCTTTCTTT	CASSPITTGSNTEAFF
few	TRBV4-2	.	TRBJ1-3	TGTGCCAGCAGCCAAGATCGGGCCTCTGGAAACACCATATATTTT	CASSQDRASGNTIYF
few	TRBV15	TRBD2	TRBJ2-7	TGTGCTGCCAGGCTAGCGGGAACCTACGAGCAGTACTTC	CAARLAGTYEQYF
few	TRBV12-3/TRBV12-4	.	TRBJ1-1	TGTGCCAGCAGTTTACGCAGGGGAGATACTGAAGCTTTCTTT	CASSLRRGDTEAFF
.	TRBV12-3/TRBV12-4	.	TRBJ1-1	TGTGCCAGCAGTTCCGGAAGGGGGGCTGAAGCTTTCTTT	CASSSGRGAEAFF
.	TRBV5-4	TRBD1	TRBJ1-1	TGTGCCAGCAGCTGGGACAGGGAGGACACTGAAGCTTTCTTT	CASSWDREDTEAFF
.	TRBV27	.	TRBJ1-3	TGTGCCAGCCGGACACTCTCTGGAAACACCATATATTTT	CASRTLSGNTIYF
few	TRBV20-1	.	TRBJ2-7	TGCAGTGCTAGCGGCTTCCGGAGGACCGAGCAGTACTTC	CSASGFRRTEQYF
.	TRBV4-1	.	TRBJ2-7	TGCGCCAGCAGCCAACCTTTCAGGGGCGCTACCTACGAGCAGTACTTC	CASSQPFRGATYEQYF
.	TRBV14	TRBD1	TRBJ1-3	TGTGCCAGCAGCCAAGCGGGACAGGGGGCGCGGAACACCATATATTTT	CASSQAGQGARNTIYF
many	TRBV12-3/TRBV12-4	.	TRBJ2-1	TGTGCCAGCAGTCGGGACTACAATGAGCAGTTCTTC	CASSRDYNEQFF
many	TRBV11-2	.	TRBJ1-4	TGTGCCAGCAGCTCACAAATGGACGGTCCTAATGAAAAACTGTTTTTT	CASSSQMDGPNEKLFF
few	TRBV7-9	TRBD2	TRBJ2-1	TGTGCCAGCAGCCGCGGGGGGGCCTACAATGAGCAGTTCTTC	CASSRGGAYNEQFF
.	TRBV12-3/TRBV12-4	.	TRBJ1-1	TGTGCCAGCAGTTTCCACACTGAAGCTTTCTTT	CASSFHTEAFF
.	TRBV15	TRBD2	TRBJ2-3	TGTGCCACCAGCAGGCTAGCGGGGGGGCCCTGGGCAGATACGCAGTATTTT	CATSRLAGGPWADTQYF
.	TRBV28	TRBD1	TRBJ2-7	TGTGCCAGCAGTCTTCCCGGGACAGGGGTTGACGAGCAGTACTTC	CASSLPGTGVDEQYF
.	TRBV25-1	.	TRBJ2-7	TGTGCCAGCAGTAACCGGGAGAGCGACGAGCAGTACTTC	CASSNRESDEQYF
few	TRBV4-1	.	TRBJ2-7	TGCGCCAGCAGCCAAGCTCGGGGGCAGGGGTACGAGCAGTACTTC	CASSQARGQGYEQYF
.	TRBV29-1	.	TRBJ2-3	TGCAGCGTAGAAAGACGGACAGATACGCAGTATTTT	CSVERRTDTQYF
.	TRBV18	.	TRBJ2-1	TGTGCCACCTCACCACAGTTAGATGAGCAGTTCTTC	CATSPQLDEQFF
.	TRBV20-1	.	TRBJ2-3	TGCAGTGCTAGAGAAGGCGGGCTGATCACAGATACGCAGTATTTT	CSAREGGLITDTQYF
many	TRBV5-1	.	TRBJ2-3	TGCGCCAGCACCTCAGGACCTAGCACAGATACGCAGTATTTT	CASTSGPSTDTQYF